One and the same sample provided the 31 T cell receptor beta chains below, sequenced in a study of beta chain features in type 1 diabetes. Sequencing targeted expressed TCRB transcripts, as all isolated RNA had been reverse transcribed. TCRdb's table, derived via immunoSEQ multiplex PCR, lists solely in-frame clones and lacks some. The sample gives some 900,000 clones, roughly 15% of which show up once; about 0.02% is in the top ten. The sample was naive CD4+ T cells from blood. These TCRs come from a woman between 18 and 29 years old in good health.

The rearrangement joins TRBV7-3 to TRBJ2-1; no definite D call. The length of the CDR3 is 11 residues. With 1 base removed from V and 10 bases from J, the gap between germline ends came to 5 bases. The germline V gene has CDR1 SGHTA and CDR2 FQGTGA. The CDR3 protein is CASSLRLEQFF. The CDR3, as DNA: TGTGCCAGCAGCTTAAGGCTAGAGCAGTTCTTC.

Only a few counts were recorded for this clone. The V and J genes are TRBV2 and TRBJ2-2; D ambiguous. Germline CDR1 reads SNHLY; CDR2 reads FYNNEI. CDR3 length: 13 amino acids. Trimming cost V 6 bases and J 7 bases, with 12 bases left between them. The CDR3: CASRGEFVGELFF. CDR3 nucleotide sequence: TGTGCCAGCAGGGGCGAGTTTGTCGGGGAGCTGTTTTTT.

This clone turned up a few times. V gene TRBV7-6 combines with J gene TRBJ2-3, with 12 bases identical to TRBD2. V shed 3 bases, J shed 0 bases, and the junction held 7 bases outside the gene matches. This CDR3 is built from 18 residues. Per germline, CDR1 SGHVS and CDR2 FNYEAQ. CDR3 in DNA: TGTGCCAGCAGCTTCCTCCTAGCGGGGGGGACTAGCACAGATACGCAGTATTTT. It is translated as CASSFLLAGGTSTDTQYF.

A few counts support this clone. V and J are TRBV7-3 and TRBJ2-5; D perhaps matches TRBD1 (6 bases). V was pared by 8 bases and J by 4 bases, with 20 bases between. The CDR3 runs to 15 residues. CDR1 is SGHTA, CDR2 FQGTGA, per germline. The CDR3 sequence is CASGPQGYEGETQYF. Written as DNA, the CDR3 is TGTGCCAGCGGACCACAGGGCTATGAGGGAGAGACCCAGTACTTC.

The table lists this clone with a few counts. CDR3 DNA sequence: TGCGCCAGCAGCTTGCGGGAGCGGGGTAGACATGAGCAGTTCTTC. Amino acid sequence: CASSLRERGRHEQFF. This chain joins TRBV5-1 and TRBJ2-1; 7 bases fit TRBD2. The CDR3 has 15 residues. CDR1 is SGHRS, CDR2 YFSETQ, per germline. V was clipped by 1 base and J by 8 bases; unmatched bases: 9.

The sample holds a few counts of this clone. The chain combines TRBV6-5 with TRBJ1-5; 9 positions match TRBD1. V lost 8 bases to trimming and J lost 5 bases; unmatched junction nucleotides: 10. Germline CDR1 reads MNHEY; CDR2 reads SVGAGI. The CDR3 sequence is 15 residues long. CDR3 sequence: CASGTGTSFDQPQHF. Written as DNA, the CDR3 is TGTGCCAGCGGGACAGGGACTTCTTTCGATCAGCCCCAGCATTTT.

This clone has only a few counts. The CDR3 DNA sequence: TGTGCCAGCAGCGTAGCGGGAGGGCCGTGGGAGACCCAGTACTTC. Amino acids: CASSVAGGPWETQYF. The chain recombines TRBV9 with TRBJ2-5; 8 bases match TRBD2. Germline CDR1 is SGDLS and CDR2 is YYNGEE. V shed 0 bases, J shed 5 bases, and the junction held 6 bases outside the gene matches. This CDR3 has 15 residues.

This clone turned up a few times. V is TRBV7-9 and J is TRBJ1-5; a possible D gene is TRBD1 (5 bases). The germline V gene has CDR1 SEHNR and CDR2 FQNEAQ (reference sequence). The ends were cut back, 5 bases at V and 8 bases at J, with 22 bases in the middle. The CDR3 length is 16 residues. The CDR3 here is CASSRSPGPVNEPQHF. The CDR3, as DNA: TGTGCCAGCAGCCGCAGTCCGGGACCCGTTAATGAGCCCCAGCATTTT.

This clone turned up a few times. This CDR3 reads CATTKLAGDGAGELFF. CDR3 nucleotide sequence: TGTGCCACCACCAAACTAGCGGGAGATGGGGCCGGGGAGCTGTTTTTT. V is TRBV15 and J is TRBJ2-2; 11 bases are a match to TRBD2. Germline values: CDR1 LNHNV, CDR2 YYDKDF (reference sequence). J gave up 6 bases and V 7 bases, and 10 bases lay outside the gene matches. This CDR3 has 16 amino acids.

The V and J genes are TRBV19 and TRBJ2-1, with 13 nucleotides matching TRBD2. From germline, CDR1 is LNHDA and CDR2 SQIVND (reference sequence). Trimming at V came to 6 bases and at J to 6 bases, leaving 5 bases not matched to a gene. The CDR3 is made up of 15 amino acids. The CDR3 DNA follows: TGTGCCAGTAGCCTTAGGACTAGCGGGAGCAATGAGCAGTTCTTC. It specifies CASSLRTSGSNEQFF. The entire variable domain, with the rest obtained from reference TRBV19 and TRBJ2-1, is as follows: DGGITQSPKYLFRKEGQNVTLSCEQNLNHDAMYWYRQDPGQGLRLIYYSQIVNDFQKGDIAEGYSVSREKKESFPLTVTSAQKNPTAFYLCASSLRTSGSNEQFFGPGTRLTVL.

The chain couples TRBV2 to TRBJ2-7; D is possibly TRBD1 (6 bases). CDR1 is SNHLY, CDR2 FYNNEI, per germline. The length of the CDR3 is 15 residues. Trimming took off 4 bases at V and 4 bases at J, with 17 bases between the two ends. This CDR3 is CASSAQGNPSYEQYF. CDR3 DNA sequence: TGTGCCAGCAGTGCACAGGGAAACCCCTCGTACGAGCAGTACTTC.

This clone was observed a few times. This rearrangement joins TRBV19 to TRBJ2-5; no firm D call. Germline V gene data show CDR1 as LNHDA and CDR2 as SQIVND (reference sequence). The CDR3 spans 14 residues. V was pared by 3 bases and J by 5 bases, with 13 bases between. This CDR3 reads CASSMTHLTETQYF. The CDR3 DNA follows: TGTGCCAGTAGTATGACACACCTAACGGAGACCCAGTACTTC.

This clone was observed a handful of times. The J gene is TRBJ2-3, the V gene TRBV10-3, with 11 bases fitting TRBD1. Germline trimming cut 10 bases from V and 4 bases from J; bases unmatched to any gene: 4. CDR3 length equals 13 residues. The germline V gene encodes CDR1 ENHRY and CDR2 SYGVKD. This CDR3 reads CASRDRGADTQYF. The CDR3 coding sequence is TGTGCCAGCCGGGACAGGGGGGCAGATACGCAGTATTTT.

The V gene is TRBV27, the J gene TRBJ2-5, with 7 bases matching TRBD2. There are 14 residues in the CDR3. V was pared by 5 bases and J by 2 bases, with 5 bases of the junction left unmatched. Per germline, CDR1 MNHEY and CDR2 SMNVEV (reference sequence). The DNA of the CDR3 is TGTGCCAGCAGTCCGCCCGGGGGGCAAGAGACCCAGTACTTC. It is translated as CASSPPGGQETQYF.

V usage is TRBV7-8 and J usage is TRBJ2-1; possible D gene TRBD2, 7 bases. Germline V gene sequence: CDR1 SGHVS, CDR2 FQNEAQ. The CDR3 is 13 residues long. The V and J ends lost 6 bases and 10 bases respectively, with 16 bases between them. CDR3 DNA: TGTGCCAGCAGGCTAGGGGGGGGTGTAGAGCAGTTCTTC. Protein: CASRLGGGVEQFF.

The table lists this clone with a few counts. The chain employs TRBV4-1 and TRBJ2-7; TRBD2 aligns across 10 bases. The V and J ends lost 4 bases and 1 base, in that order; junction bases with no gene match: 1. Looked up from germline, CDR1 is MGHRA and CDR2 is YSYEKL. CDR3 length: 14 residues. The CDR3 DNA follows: TGCGCCAGCAGCCTAGCGGGAGGATCCTACGAGCAGTACTTC. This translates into CASSLAGGSYEQYF.

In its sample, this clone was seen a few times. CDR3 protein: CAISEGVMFQETQYF. The CDR3 DNA is TGTGCCATCAGTGAAGGGGTGATGTTCCAAGAGACCCAGTACTTC. J is TRBJ2-5 and V is TRBV10-3; D may be TRBD1 (5 bases). Trimming left V 3 bases short and J 1 base short, with 12 bases between. There are 15 residues in the CDR3. Germline V lookup: CDR1 ENHRY, CDR2 SYGVKD.

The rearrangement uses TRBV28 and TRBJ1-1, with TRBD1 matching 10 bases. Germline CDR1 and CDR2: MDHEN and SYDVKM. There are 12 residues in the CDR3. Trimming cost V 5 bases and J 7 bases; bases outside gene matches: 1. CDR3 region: CASSGQGGEAFF. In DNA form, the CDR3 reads TGTGCCAGCAGTGGACAGGGGGGTGAAGCTTTCTTT.

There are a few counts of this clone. The CDR3 reads CASSFSTGTGGNTIYF. DNA for the CDR3: TGTGCCAGCAGTTTTTCAACCGGGACAGGCGGAAACACCATATATTTT. The chain uses TRBV6-5 and TRBJ1-3, with 8 positions matching TRBD1. V shed 4 bases and J 4 bases; nucleotides not matched to a gene: 9. The CDR3 extends over 16 amino acids. Germline V lookup: CDR1 MNHEY, CDR2 SVGAGI.

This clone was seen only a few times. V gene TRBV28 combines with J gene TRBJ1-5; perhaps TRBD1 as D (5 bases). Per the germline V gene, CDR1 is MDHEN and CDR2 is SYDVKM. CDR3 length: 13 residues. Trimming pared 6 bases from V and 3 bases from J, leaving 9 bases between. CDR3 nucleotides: TGTGCCAGCAGGGGCAGGGCCAATCAGCCCCAGCATTTT. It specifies CASRGRANQPQHF.

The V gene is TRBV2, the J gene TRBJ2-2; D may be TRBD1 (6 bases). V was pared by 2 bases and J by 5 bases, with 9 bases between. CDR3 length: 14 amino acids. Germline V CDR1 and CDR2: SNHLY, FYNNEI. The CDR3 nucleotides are TGTGCCAGCAGTGAAAACAGGGAAACCGGGGAGCTGTTTTTT. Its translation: CASSENRETGELFF. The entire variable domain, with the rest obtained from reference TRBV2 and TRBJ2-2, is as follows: EPEVTQTPSHQVTQMGQEVILRCVPISNHLYFYWYRQILGQKVEFLVSFYNNEISEKSEIFDDQFSVERPDGSNFTLKIRSTKLEDSAMYFCASSENRETGELFFGEGSRLTVL.

CDR3 residues: CASSVDYYRWSSYNEQFF. The CDR3 nucleotides read TGTGCCAGTAGCGTCGATTACTACCGGTGGAGCTCCTACAATGAGCAGTTCTTC. The chain has TRBV19 and TRBJ2-1, with D unclear. In germline, CDR1 is LNHDA, CDR2 SQIVND (reference sequence). V was pared by 6 bases and J by 0 bases, with 21 bases between. This CDR3 comprises 18 residues.

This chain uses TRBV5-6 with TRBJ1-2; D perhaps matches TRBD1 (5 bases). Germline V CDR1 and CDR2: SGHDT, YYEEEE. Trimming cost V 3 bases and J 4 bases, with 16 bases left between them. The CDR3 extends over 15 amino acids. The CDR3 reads CASSSGRWESYGYTF. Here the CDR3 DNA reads TGTGCCAGCAGCTCGGGACGGTGGGAGAGCTATGGCTACACCTTC.

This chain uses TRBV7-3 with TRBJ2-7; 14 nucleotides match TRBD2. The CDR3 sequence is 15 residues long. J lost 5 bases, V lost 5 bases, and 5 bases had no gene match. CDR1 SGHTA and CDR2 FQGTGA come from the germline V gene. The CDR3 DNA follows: TGTGCCAGCAGCCTGAGACTAGCGGGAGGGGACGAGCAGTACTTC. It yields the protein CASSLRLAGGDEQYF.

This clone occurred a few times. This chain's CDR3 is CASSLLPLARHEQFF. CDR3 nucleotides: TGTGCCAGCAGCTTACTCCCACTAGCTCGACATGAGCAGTTCTTC. The chain uses TRBV7-3 and TRBJ2-1, with D possibly being TRBD2 (6 bases). This CDR3 region has 15 residues. Germline values: CDR1 SGHTA, CDR2 FQGTGA. V lost 2 bases, J lost 8 bases, and 16 bases lay in between.

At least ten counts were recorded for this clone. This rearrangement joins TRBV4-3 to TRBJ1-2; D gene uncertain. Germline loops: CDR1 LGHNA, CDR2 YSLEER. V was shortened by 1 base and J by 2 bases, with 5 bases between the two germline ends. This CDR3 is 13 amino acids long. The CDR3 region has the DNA TGCGCCAGCAGCCAAGCTGGGAACTATGGCTACACCTTC. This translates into CASSQAGNYGYTF.

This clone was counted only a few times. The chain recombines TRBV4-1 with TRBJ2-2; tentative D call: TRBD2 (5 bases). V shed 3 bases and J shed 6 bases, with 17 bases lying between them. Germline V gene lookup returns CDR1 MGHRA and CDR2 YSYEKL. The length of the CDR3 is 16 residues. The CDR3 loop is CASSHNLAPPPGELFF. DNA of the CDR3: TGCGCCAGCAGCCACAATCTAGCTCCACCGCCCGGGGAGCTGTTTTTT.

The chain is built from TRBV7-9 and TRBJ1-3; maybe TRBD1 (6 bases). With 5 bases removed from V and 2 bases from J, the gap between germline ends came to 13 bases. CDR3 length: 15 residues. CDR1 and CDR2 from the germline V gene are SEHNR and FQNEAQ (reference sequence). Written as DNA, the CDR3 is TGTGCCAGCAGCGCGCAGGGGAATACTGGAAACACCATATATTTT. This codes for CASSAQGNTGNTIYF. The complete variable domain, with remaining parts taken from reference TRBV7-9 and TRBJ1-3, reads DTGVSQNPRHKITKRGQNVTFRCDPISEHNRLYWYRQTLGQGPEFLTYFQNEAQLEKSRLLSDRFSAERPKGSFSTLEIQRTEQGDSAMYLCASSAQGNTGNTIYFGEGSWLTVV.

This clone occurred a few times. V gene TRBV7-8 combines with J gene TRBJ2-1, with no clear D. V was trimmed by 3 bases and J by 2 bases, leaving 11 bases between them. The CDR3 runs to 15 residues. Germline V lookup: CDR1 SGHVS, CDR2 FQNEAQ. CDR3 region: CASSFGLTPYNEQFF. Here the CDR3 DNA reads TGTGCCAGCAGCTTTGGGCTAACCCCCTACAATGAGCAGTTCTTC.

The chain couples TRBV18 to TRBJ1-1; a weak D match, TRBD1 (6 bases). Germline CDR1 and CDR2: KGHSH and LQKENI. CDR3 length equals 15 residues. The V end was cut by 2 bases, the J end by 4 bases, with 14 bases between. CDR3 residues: CASSPNREGSTEAFF. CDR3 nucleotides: TGTGCCAGCTCACCAAACAGGGAGGGTTCCACTGAAGCTTTCTTT.

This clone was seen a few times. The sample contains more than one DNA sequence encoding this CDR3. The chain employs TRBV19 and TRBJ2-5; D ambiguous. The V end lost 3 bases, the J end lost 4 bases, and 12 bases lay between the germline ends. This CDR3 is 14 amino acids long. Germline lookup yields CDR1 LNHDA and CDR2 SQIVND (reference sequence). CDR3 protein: CASSIATGGETQYF. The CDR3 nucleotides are TGTGCCAGTAGTATCGCGACCGGCGGAGAGACCCAGTACTTC. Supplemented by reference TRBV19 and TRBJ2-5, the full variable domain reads DGGITQSPKYLFRKEGQNVTLSCEQNLNHDAMYWYRQDPGQGLRLIYYSQIVNDFQKGDIAEGYSVSREKKESFPLTVTSAQKNPTAFYLCASSIATGGETQYFGPGTRLLVL.